This T cell receptor beta chain was identified in a study of shared clonotypes between healthy human individuals. For the study at large: Each donor contributed plates that comprised three CD4 naive, three CD4 memory, two CD8 naive and one CD8 memory.

Every subset had its genomic DNA shared out evenly among several immunoSEQ plates. In the original workflow: Junction-only immunoSEQ data arrived without quality scores, meaning filtering differed. Profiling relied on immunoSEQ multiplex PCR, and the TCRdb table lists in-frame clones only, not all of them. That table furnishes V, J and clone size, whereas the DNA furnished D and trimming. The sample lists fewer than 1 million clones; approximately 96% were seen once. Naive CD8 cells comprised CD45RO-negative, CCR7-positively selected cells, excluding terminally differentiated effector memory CD45RA+ cells. Material for sequencing was naive CD8+ T cells sorted from blood. This receptor was identified in a man between 25 and 39 years old in good health.

The CDR3 sequence is CASGRGYGGYTF. The DNA of the CDR3 is TGTGCCAGCGGCAGGGGATACGGTGGCTACACCTTC. The gene calls are TRBV7-9 and TRBJ1-2, with D maybe TRBD1 (6 bases). Germline V CDR1 and CDR2: SEHNR, FQNEAQ (reference sequence). V lost 8 bases and J 7 bases, leaving 14 bases between the germline ends. This CDR3 spans 12 amino acids.